This entry concerns a single T cell receptor beta chain. The data derive from a study of shared clonotypes between healthy human individuals. V lost 8 bases, J lost 7 bases, and 12 bases lay in between. Germline lookup yields CDR1 MNHEY and CDR2 SVGAGI. The CDR3 length is 12 residues. Splitting of CD4+ cells produced CD45RA+ naive and CD45RA-negative memory subsets. The repertoire was sequenced with immunoSEQ multiplex PCR; TCRdb's copy has only in-frame clones and lacks some. The data show approximately 1,000,000 clones, about 72% seen once. The sequence derives from a young man in good health. Some clones in this sample may be carry-over from other donors' samples. The sequenced sample was memory CD4+ T cells from PBMCs. The sample's subset: CD45RA-negative fraction. This chain joins TRBV6-5 and TRBJ1-5; D gene unclear. The CDR3 DNA reads TGTGCCAGCTCGTTTAGGGAACAGCCCCAGCATTTT. This sequence encodes CASSFREQPQHF.